The source of this T cell receptor (beta chain) is a study of T cells in Graves' hyperthyroidism and ophthalmopathy. Study-level background: Once the initial diagnosis was made, peripheral blood was obtained before any treatment.

Study results and limitations: Peripheral blood also featured most of the thyroid clonotypes expanded above 0.001.

Amplified regions were TCR beta CDR3 sequences from RNA transcripts. HTBI primers were the set used in a first-round RT-PCR of the TCR CDR3. TCRdb re-called the multiplex PCR reads through MiXCR, storing one row per CDR3 protein. The repertoire includes about 180,000 distinct CDR3 sequences, approximately 17% of them detected once, and roughly 32% sits in the top ten. This clonotype has a handful of counts. Its antigen remains unidentified. The ends were cut back, 6 bases at V and 4 bases at J, with 15 bases in the middle. The CDR3 runs to 14 residues. Germline-derived CDR1 and CDR2 are DFQATT and SNEGSKA (reference sequence).

The TCR was taken from a woman aged 45-65 years with Graves' hyperthyroidism. V is TRBV20-1 and J is TRBJ2-2; TRBD2 might be the D (5 bases). Sequenced material: blood. The CDR3 protein is CSAQLRGPTGELFF. The CDR3 DNA reads TGCAGTGCCCAGCTGCGAGGGCCCACCGGGGAGCTGTTTTTT.